This entry features one TCR beta chain sequence. TCRdb's copy holds only in-frame clones and misses some; the assay was immunoSEQ multiplex PCR. Of about 83,000 clones in the sample, about 88% were seen once. This CDR3 has 16 amino acids. Germline values: CDR1 SGHDT, CDR2 YYEEEE. V was pared by 4 bases and J by 4 bases, with 7 bases of the junction left unmatched. The data derive from a study of OX40 agonist ivuxolimab in advanced cancers. The rearrangement joins TRBV5-6 to TRBJ2-1; TRBD2 matches at 11 bases. Sequences were derived from CD4+ or CD8+ T cells sorted from blood, sampled in a trial of the OX40 agonist ivuxolimab. This sequence originates from an adult with an advanced solid tumor such as melanoma, head and neck, liver or kidney cancer. The CDR3 DNA is TGTGCCAGCAGCCGACTAGCGGGGAGACCTTACAATGAGCAGTTCTTC. This encodes CASSRLAGRPYNEQFF.